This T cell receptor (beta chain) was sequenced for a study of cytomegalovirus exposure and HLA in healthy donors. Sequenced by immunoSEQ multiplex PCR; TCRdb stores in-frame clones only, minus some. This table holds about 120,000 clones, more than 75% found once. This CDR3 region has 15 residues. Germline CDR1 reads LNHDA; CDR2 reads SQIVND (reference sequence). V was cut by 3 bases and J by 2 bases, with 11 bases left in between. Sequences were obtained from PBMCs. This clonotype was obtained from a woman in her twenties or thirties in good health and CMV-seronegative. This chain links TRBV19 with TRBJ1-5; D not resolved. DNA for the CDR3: TGTGCCAGTAGTATGGAGGGTTGGGGCAATCAGCCCCAGCATTTT. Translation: CASSMEGWGNQPQHF.